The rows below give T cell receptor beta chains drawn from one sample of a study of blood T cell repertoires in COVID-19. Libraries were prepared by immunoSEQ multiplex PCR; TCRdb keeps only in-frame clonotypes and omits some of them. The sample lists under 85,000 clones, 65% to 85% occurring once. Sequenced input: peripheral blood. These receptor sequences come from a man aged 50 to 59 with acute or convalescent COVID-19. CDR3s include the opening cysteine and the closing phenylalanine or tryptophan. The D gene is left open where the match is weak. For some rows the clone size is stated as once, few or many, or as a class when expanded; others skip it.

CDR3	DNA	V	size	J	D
CASSLLHSPSSGNTIYF	TGTGCCAGTAGCCTACTACATAGCCCCTCCTCTGGAAACACCATATATTTT	TRBV19	.	TRBJ1-3	.
CASSPMGQGVGELFF	TGTGCCAGCAGTCCGATGGGACAGGGAGTCGGGGAGCTGTTTTTT	TRBV7-6	.	TRBJ2-2	TRBD1
CASSIRTGASRGGEAFF	TGTGCCAGTAGTATCCGGACAGGGGCCTCGAGGGGGGGTGAAGCTTTCTTT	TRBV19	.	TRBJ1-1	TRBD1
CASSQIPNEQFF	TGTGCCAGCAGCCAAATCCCCAATGAGCAGTTCTTC	TRBV28	few	TRBJ2-1	.
CASSLGGLGTHEQFF	TGTGCCAGCAGCTTAGGGGGCCTCGGGACTCACGAGCAGTTCTTC	TRBV11-3	.	TRBJ2-1	.
CASSQQGRFGYTF	TGTGCCAGCAGTCAACAGGGAAGGTTTGGCTACACCTTC	TRBV27	.	TRBJ1-2	.
CASSQGAGYGYTF	TGTGCCAGCAGTCAGGGGGCGGGCTATGGCTACACCTTC	TRBV12-3/TRBV12-4	.	TRBJ1-2	TRBD1
CASSLAAGSSSYNSPLHF	TGTGCCAGCAGCTTGGCGGCAGGTTCGAGCTCCTATAATTCACCCCTCCACTTT	TRBV5-4	.	TRBJ1-6	.
CASSLSPRGGRTDTQYF	TGTGCCAGCAGCTTAAGTCCACGGGGGGGTCGCACAGATACGCAGTATTTT	TRBV7-3	.	TRBJ2-3	TRBD2
CASSTLQGGQYF	TGTGCCAGCAGTACACTACAGGGTGGGCAGTACTTC	TRBV12-3/TRBV12-4	.	TRBJ2-7	.
CASSLGQGTSPLHF	TGCGCCAGCAGCTTAGGACAGGGGACTTCACCCCTCCACTTT	TRBV5-1	.	TRBJ1-6	TRBD1
CASSRFSGGTDTQYF	TGCGCCAGCAGCCGTTTTAGCGGGGGCACAGATACGCAGTATTTT	TRBV4-3	.	TRBJ2-3	TRBD2
CASGGREGGARYTEAFF	TGTGCCAGCGGCGGAAGGGAAGGGGGCGCGAGGTACACTGAAGCTTTCTTT	TRBV11-2	.	TRBJ1-1	TRBD1
CASSLDLAGGLQETQYF	TGTGCCAGCAGCTTAGATCTAGCGGGGGGGCTCCAAGAGACCCAGTACTTC	TRBV7-8	.	TRBJ2-5	TRBD2
CASSPGGTEAFF	TGTGCCAGCAGTCCAGGGGGCACTGAAGCTTTCTTT	TRBV12-3/TRBV12-4	.	TRBJ1-1	TRBD1
CASSSQQTINDYEQYF	TGTGCCAGCAGTTCACAACAAACTATAAACGACTACGAGCAGTACTTC	TRBV6-5	many	TRBJ2-7	.
CASSFSGTENEKLFF	TGTGCCAGCAGCTTTTCCGGGACAGAGAATGAAAAACTGTTTTTT	TRBV5-6	.	TRBJ1-4	TRBD1
CASSLGAGGGGNTIYF	TGTGCCAGCAGCTTGGGTGCGGGGGGCGGTGGAAACACCATATATTTT	TRBV7-6	.	TRBJ1-3	.
CASSIEGQGYQPQHF	TGTGCCAGTAGTATAGAGGGACAGGGATATCAGCCCCAGCATTTT	TRBV19	.	TRBJ1-5	TRBD1
CASSSQGYEQYF	TGTGCCAGCAGCTCTCAGGGGTACGAGCAGTACTTC	TRBV7-9	.	TRBJ2-7	.
CASSFRGGATEAFF	TGTGCCAGCAGCTTCCGAGGGGGCGCGACTGAAGCTTTCTTT	TRBV13	.	TRBJ1-1	TRBD1
CASSSGTGGYNEQFF	TGTGCCAGCAGCTCTGGGACAGGGGGCTACAATGAGCAGTTCTTC	TRBV7-6	.	TRBJ2-1	TRBD1
CASSYADRAKKEQYF	TGTGCCAGCAGTTATGCCGACAGGGCCAAAAAGGAGCAGTACTTC	TRBV6-6	.	TRBJ2-7	TRBD1
CASSPWTGANTEAFF	TGCGCCAGCAGCCCTTGGACAGGGGCGAACACTGAAGCTTTCTTT	TRBV5-1	.	TRBJ1-1	TRBD1
CASSDIVGGELFF	TGTGCCAGCAGCGACATCGTCGGTGGGGAGCTGTTTTTT	TRBV5-5	.	TRBJ2-2	.
CASSGAPAGDRETQYF	TGTGCCAGCAGCGGCGCTCCAGCGGGAGATCGGGAGACCCAGTACTTC	TRBV7-2	.	TRBJ2-5	TRBD2
CASTHSNSPLHF	TGTGCCAGCACCCACAGTAATTCACCCCTCCACTTT	TRBV11-2	.	TRBJ1-6	.
CASSLDNRGVSHGYTF	TGCGCCAGCAGCCTAGATAACAGGGGGGTGAGTCATGGCTACACCTTC	TRBV4-1	.	TRBJ1-2	TRBD1
CASSPRAGTGGYEQYF	TGTGCCAGCAGCCCTCGCGCCGGGACAGGGGGCTACGAGCAGTACTTC	TRBV7-2	.	TRBJ2-7	TRBD1
CASSHEKLAGYRVF	TGCGCCAGCAGCCACGAAAAGCTAGCGGGGTATCGAGTCTTC	TRBV4-3	.	TRBJ2-1	TRBD2
CASSLVWTSGSSSYNEQFF	TGTGCCAGCAGCTTAGTATGGACTAGCGGGAGCAGCTCCTACAATGAGCAGTTCTTC	TRBV11-3	.	TRBJ2-1	TRBD2
CASTDNRAVNQPQHF	TGTGCCAGCACTGACAACAGGGCTGTAAATCAGCCCCAGCATTTT	TRBV28	.	TRBJ1-5	.
CASSQPWDSQETQYF	TGTGCCAGCAGTCAACCCTGGGACAGCCAAGAGACCCAGTACTTC	TRBV11-3	.	TRBJ2-5	TRBD1
CASSHFRDRDTGELFF	TGTGCCAGCAGCCATTTCCGGGACAGGGACACCGGGGAGCTGTTTTTT	TRBV28	.	TRBJ2-2	TRBD1
CASKGVSGELFF	TGCGCCAGCAAGGGAGTCTCCGGGGAGCTGTTTTTT	TRBV4-1	.	TRBJ2-2	.
CASSFPNPRGIGGYTF	TGTGCCAGCAGTTTCCCAAACCCGAGAGGAATAGGTGGCTACACCTTC	TRBV28	.	TRBJ1-2	.
CASSIPGAGNTIYF	TGTGCCAGTAGTATCCCCGGGGCTGGAAACACCATATATTTT	TRBV19	.	TRBJ1-3	.
CASSELVTGDQPQHF	TGTGCCAGCAGTGAACTGGTGACAGGGGATCAGCCCCAGCATTTT	TRBV2	many	TRBJ1-5	TRBD1
CASSLNRGAFF	TGTGCCAGCAGTTTAAACAGGGGGGCTTTCTTT	TRBV12-3/TRBV12-4	.	TRBJ1-1	TRBD1
CASSFIHGRQGNTGELFF	TGTGCCAGCAGCTTCATCCATGGGCGACAGGGGAACACCGGGGAGCTGTTTTTT	TRBV5-6	.	TRBJ2-2	TRBD1
CASSQLTGNYGYTF	TGCGCCAGCAGCCAACTAACAGGGAACTATGGCTACACCTTC	TRBV4-3	once	TRBJ1-2	.
CASSTPGWDRGPPETQYF	TGTGCCAGCAGCACCCCCGGGTGGGACAGGGGGCCCCCAGAGACCCAGTACTTC	TRBV9	.	TRBJ2-5	TRBD1